This entry lists 16 T cell receptor beta chains sequenced from one sample in a study of blood T cell repertoires in COVID-19 (TCRdb year 2020). The library was prepared using the immunoSEQ multiplex PCR assay. TCRdb holds this immuneACCESS table with in-frame rearrangements only. Some clones are missing; in checked studies, unresolved V genes explain under half, and the rest has no known cause. The sample includes about 170,000 clones, with just under 85% observed a single time. Of the sample, less than 3.5% is held by the ten largest clones. The sequencing input was peripheral blood. Receptors were obtained from an elderly woman with COVID-19, enrolled during active disease.

The genes are TRBV5-1 and TRBJ1-4, with D tentatively TRBD1 (6 bases). The CDR3 runs 16 residues. Germline CDR1 and CDR2: SGHRS and YFSETQ. Trimming shortened V by 0 bases and J by 5 bases, and 14 bases separated the two germline ends. In DNA, the CDR3 is TGCGCCAGCAGCTTGGCTCGGGGGGGCTCAAATGAAAAACTGTTTTTT. Translation gives CASSLARGGSNEKLFF. The whole variable domain, remainder taken from reference TRBV5-1 and TRBJ1-4, is KAGVTQTPRYLIKTRGQQVTLSCSPISGHRSVSWYQQTPGQGLQFLFEYFSETQRNKGNFPGRFSGRQFSNSRSEMNVSTLELGDSALYLCASSLARGGSNEKLFFGSGTQLSVL.

This chain links TRBV9 with TRBJ2-3; 8 positions match TRBD1. CDR1 is SGDLS and CDR2 is YYNGEE in the germline V gene. The CDR3 is 14 amino acids. Losses at the gene ends were 4 bases for V and 3 bases for J; bases not matched to a gene: 4. In DNA, the CDR3 is TGTGCCAGCAGCTCACGGACAGGGACAGATACGCAGTATTTT. Its translation: CASSSRTGTDTQYF.

The chain joins TRBV2 to TRBJ2-2; TRBD1 aligns across 9 bases. The CDR3 has 13 amino acids. Germline V lookup: CDR1 SNHLY, CDR2 FYNNEI. The trim removed 6 bases at V and 6 bases at J, leaving 2 bases unmatched. The CDR3 DNA sequence: TGTGCCAGCAGGGACAGGGGCGCCGGGGAGCTGTTTTTT. It is translated as CASRDRGAGELFF. Variable domain in full (rest from reference TRBV2 and TRBJ2-2): EPEVTQTPSHQVTQMGQEVILRCVPISNHLYFYWYRQILGQKVEFLVSFYNNEISEKSEIFDDQFSVERPDGSNFTLKIRSTKLEDSAMYFCASRDRGAGELFFGEGSRLTVL.

This clone appeared a single time. The CDR3 loop is CASSESLGTAGGFADTQYF. In DNA form, the CDR3 reads TGCGCCAGCAGTGAGTCTTTGGGAACAGCGGGAGGGTTCGCAGATACGCAGTATTTT. The chain recombines TRBV10-1 with TRBJ2-3; the match to TRBD2 covers 10 bases. CDR1 is WNHNN and CDR2 is SYGVQD in the germline V gene (reference sequence). There are 19 residues in the CDR3. V lost 0 bases and J lost 4; bases outside the gene matches: 13.

The V gene is TRBV27, the J gene TRBJ1-6; D unclear. Per germline, CDR1 MNHEY and CDR2 SMNVEV (reference sequence). Between the trimmed V and J ends, which lost 3 bases and 8 bases, there was a span of 11 bases. This CDR3 is 14 amino acids long. The CDR3 loop is CASSFNGRDSPLHF. For the CDR3, the DNA is TGTGCCAGCAGTTTTAATGGGAGGGATTCACCCCTCCACTTT.

V usage is TRBV7-2 and J usage is TRBJ2-4; 9 nucleotides agree with TRBD2. V trimming: 2 bases; J trimming: 6 bases; junction bases outside the gene matches: 2. The CDR3 spans 14 residues. Looked up from germline, CDR1 is SGHTA and CDR2 is FQGNSA. The CDR3 is CASSLSTSGNIQYF. For the CDR3, the DNA is TGTGCCAGCAGCTTATCGACTAGCGGAAACATTCAGTACTTC.

The V call is TRBV11-2, the J call TRBJ2-1; the D is unclear. V lost 3 bases and J lost 0, with 6 bases in between. Germline-derived CDR1 and CDR2 are SGHAT and FQNNGV. The length of the CDR3 is 14 residues. CDR3 sequence: CASSFSSSYNEQFF. Here the CDR3 DNA reads TGTGCCAGCAGCTTTTCGAGCTCCTACAATGAGCAGTTCTTC.

Written as DNA, the CDR3 is TGTGCCAGCAGCTTAGTCCCGGGGACAGGTACACAAGAGACCCAGTACTTC. Its protein is CASSLVPGTGTQETQYF. The chain is built from TRBV7-8 and TRBJ2-5, with 8 nucleotides matching TRBD1. From germline, CDR1 is SGHVS and CDR2 FQNEAQ. CDR3 length: 17 amino acids. Trimming cost V 1 base and J 2 bases; bases outside gene matches: 9.

V gene TRBV10-3 combines with J gene TRBJ2-3, with D possibly TRBD2 on 6 matching bases. The CDR3 length is 14 residues. CDR1 and CDR2 (germline): ENHRY, SYGVKD. V was clipped by 6 bases and J by 2 bases, with 12 bases between them. The DNA of the CDR3 is TGTGCCATCAGACCACTAGCCCTCACAGATACGCAGTATTTT. Amino acids: CAIRPLALTDTQYF.

The chain uses TRBV24-1 and TRBJ2-2; D possibly corresponds to TRBD2 (6 bases). Per the germline V gene, CDR1 is KGHDR and CDR2 is SFDVKD. Trimming cost V 3 bases and J 5 bases, with 21 bases left between them. There are 18 residues in the CDR3. As DNA, the CDR3 is TGTGCCACCAGTGATCGTCCTACTAGCACCCGTGTAACCGGGGAGCTGTTTTTT. It is translated as CATSDRPTSTRVTGELFF.

The chain employs TRBV27 and TRBJ2-7, with 8 positions matching TRBD2. V gave up 7 bases and J gave up 1 base; unmatched junction bases: 9. The CDR3 length is 15 residues. CDR1 MNHEY and CDR2 SMNVEV come from the germline V gene (reference sequence). The CDR3 sequence: CASTASGRVSYEQYF. The DNA of the CDR3 is TGTGCCAGCACCGCAAGCGGGAGAGTTTCCTACGAGCAGTACTTC.

The DNA of the CDR3 is TGCAGCGTTGTACCCTACAGGGATGGCTACACCTTC. Translated, it gives CSVVPYRDGYTF. The genes are TRBV29-1 and TRBJ1-2; TRBD1 might be the D (6 bases). This CDR3 contains 12 residues. V was clipped by 4 bases and J by 6 bases, with 12 bases between them. The germline V gene has CDR1 SQVTM and CDR2 ANQGSEA.

This clone was counted between two and nine times. J is TRBJ1-5 and V is TRBV9, with D possibly matching TRBD1 (5 bases). The CDR3 sequence is 15 residues long. CDR1 SGDLS and CDR2 YYNGEE come from the germline V gene. V was shortened by 0 bases and J by 7 bases, with 14 bases between the two germline ends. CDR3 sequence (DNA): TGTGCCAGCAGCGTAGGGGCGGGGCCAGGGCAGCCCCAGCATTTT. It encodes CASSVGAGPGQPQHF. The complete variable domain, with remaining parts taken from reference TRBV9 and TRBJ1-5, reads DSGVTQTPKHLITATGQRVTLRCSPRSGDLSVYWYQQSLDQGLQFLIQYYNGEERAKGNILERFSAQQFPDLHSELNLSSLELGDSALYFCASSVGAGPGQPQHFGDGTRLSIL.

The J gene is TRBJ2-7, the V gene TRBV9, with D perhaps matching TRBD1 (6 bases). Trimming left V 4 bases short and J 0 bases short, with 20 bases between. CDR1 is SGDLS, CDR2 YYNGEE, per germline. The CDR3 loop spans 17 amino acids. The CDR3 coding sequence is TGTGCCAGCAGCTTGGGATCAGGGGCGATAAGCTCCTACGAGCAGTACTTC. Protein product: CASSLGSGAISSYEQYF.

J is TRBJ2-7 and V is TRBV7-6; perhaps TRBD2 as D (6 bases). The germline gives CDR1 SGHVS, CDR2 FNYEAQ. The length of the CDR3 is 13 residues. The ends were cut back, 1 base at V and 7 bases at J, with 11 bases in the middle. The CDR3 DNA sequence: TGTGCCAGCAGCTTAGGACTAGTCGGGGAGCAGTACTTC. Protein sequence: CASSLGLVGEQYF. The whole variable domain, remainder taken from reference TRBV7-6 and TRBJ2-7, is GAGVSQSPRYKVTKRGQDVALRCDPISGHVSLYWYRQALGQGPEFLTYFNYEAQQDKSGLPNDRFSAERPEGSISTLTIQRTEQRDSAMYRCASSLGLVGEQYFGPGTRLTVT.

This clone was observed once. The V gene is TRBV7-8, the J gene TRBJ2-1; TRBD2 matches at 13 bases. CDR1 SGHVS and CDR2 FQNEAQ come from the germline V gene. J lost 6 bases, V lost 4 bases, and 12 bases had no gene match. The CDR3 sequence is 18 residues long. The CDR3 nucleotides are TGTGCCAGCAGCTCCAGCACCCATACTAGCGGGGGGGCCAATGAGCAGTTCTTC. Translation gives CASSSSTHTSGGANEQFF.